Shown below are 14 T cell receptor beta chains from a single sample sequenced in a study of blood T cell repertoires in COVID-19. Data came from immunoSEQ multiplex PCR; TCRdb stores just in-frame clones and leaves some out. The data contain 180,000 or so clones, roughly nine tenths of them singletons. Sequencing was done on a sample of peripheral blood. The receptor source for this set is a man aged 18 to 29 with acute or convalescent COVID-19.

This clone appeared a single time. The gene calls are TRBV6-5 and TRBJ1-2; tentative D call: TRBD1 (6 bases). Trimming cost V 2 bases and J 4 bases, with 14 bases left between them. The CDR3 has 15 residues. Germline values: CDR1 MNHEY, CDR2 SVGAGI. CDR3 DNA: TGTGCCAGCAGTTACGCAACCGGGACACCCTATGGCTACACCTTC. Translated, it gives CASSYATGTPYGYTF.

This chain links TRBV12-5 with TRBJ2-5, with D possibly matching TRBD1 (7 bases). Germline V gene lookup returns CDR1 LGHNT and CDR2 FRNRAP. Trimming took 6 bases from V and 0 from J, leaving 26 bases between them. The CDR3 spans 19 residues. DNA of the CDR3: TGTGCTAGTGGGAAAACAGGGGAACTCCGGACTACCCACCAAGAGACCCAGTACTTC. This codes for CASGKTGELRTTHQETQYF.

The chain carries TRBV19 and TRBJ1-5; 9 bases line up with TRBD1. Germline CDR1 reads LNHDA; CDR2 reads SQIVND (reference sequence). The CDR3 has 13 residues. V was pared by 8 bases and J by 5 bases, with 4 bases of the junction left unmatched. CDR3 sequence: CASAGQGDQPQHF. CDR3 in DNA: TGTGCCAGTGCGGGACAGGGCGATCAGCCCCAGCATTTT.

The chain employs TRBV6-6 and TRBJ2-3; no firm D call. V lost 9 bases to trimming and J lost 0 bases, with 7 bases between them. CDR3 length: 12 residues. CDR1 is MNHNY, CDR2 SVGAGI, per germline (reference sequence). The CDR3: CASDSSTDTQYF. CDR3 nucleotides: TGTGCCAGTGACTCTAGCACAGATACGCAGTATTTT.

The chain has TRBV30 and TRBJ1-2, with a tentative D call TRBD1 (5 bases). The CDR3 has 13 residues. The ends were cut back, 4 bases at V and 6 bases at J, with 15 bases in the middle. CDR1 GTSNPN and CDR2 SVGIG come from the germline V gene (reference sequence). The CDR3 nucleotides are TGTGCCTGGAAATCCAGGGTCATCAATGGCTACACCTTC. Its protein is CAWKSRVINGYTF.

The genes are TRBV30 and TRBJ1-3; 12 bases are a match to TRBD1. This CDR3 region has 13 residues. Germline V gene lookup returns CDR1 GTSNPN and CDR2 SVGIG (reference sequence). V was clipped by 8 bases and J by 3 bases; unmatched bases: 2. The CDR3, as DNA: TGTGCCGGGGACAGGGGGCATGGAAACACCATATATTTT. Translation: CAGDRGHGNTIYF.

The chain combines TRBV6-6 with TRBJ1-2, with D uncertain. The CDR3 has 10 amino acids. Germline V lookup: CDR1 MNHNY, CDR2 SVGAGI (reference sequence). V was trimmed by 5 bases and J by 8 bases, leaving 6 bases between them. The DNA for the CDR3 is TGTGCCAGCAGTAACAAGGGCTACACCTTC. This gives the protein CASSNKGYTF.

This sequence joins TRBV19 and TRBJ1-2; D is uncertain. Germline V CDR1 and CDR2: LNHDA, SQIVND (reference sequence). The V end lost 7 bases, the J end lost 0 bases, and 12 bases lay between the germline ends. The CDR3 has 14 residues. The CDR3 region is CASKGEIANYGYTF. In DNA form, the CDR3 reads TGTGCCAGTAAGGGAGAGATAGCTAACTATGGCTACACCTTC.

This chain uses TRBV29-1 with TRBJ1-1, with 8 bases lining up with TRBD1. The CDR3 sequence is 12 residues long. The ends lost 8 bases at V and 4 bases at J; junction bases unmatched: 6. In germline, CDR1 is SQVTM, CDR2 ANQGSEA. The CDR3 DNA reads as TGCAGCACCCAGGGGGCCAGCACTGAAGCTTTCTTT. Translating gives CSTQGASTEAFF.

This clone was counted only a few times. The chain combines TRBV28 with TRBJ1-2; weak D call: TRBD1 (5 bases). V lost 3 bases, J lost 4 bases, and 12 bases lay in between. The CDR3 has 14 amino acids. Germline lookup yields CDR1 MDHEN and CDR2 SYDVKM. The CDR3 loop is CASSFSQGTYGYTF. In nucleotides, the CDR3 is TGTGCCAGCAGTTTTAGCCAGGGTACCTATGGCTACACCTTC.

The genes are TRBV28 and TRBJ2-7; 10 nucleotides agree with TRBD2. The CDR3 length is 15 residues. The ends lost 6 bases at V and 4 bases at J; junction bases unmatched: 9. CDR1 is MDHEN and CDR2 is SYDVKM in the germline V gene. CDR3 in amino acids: CASSYPRTSGYEQYF. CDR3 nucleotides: TGTGCCAGCAGCTATCCCCGGACTAGCGGTTACGAGCAGTACTTC. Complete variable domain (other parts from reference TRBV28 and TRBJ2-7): DVKVTQSSRYLVKRTGEKVFLECVQDMDHENMFWYRQDPGLGLRLIYFSYDVKMKEKGDIPEGYSVSREKKERFSLILESASTNQTSMYLCASSYPRTSGYEQYFGPGTRLTVT.

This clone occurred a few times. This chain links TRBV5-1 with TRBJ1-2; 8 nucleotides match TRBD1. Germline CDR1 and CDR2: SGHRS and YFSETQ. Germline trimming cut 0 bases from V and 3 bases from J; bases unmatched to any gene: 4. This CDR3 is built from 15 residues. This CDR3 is CASSLAMDRDYGYTF. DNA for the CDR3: TGCGCCAGCAGCTTGGCTATGGACAGGGACTATGGCTACACCTTC.

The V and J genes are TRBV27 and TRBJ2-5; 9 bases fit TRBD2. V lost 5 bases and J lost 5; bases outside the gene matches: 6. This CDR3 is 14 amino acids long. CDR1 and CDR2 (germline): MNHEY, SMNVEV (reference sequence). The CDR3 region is CASSPSGERETQYF. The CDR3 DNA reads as TGTGCCAGCAGTCCTAGCGGGGAACGGGAGACCCAGTACTTC.

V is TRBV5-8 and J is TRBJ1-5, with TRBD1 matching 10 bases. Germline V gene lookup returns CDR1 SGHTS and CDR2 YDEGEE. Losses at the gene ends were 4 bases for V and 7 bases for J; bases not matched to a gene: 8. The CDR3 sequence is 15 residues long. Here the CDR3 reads CASSPGTGVYQPQHF. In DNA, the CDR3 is TGTGCCAGCAGCCCCGGGACAGGGGTTTACCAGCCCCAGCATTTT.